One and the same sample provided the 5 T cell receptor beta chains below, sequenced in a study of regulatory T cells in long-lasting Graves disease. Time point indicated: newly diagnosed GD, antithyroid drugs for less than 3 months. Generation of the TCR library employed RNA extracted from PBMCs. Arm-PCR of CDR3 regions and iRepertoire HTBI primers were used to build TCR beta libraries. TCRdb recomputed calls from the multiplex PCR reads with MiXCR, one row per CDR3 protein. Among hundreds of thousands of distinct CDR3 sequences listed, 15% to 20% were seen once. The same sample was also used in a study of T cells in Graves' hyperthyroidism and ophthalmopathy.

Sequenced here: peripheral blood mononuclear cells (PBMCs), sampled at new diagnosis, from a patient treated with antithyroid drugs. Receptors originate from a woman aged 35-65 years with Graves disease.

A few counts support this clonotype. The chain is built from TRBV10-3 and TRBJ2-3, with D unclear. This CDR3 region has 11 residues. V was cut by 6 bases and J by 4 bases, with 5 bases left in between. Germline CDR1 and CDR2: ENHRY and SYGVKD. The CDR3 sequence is CAIRGPDTQYF. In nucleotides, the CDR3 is TGTGCCATCAGGGGCCCAGATACGCAGTATTTT.

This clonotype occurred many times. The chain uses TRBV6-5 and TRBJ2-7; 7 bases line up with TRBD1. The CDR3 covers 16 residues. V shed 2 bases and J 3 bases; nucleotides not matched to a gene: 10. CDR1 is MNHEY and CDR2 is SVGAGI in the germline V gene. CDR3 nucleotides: TGTGCCAGCAGTTACCCCCTTGGACAGGAGCACTACGAGCAGTACTTC. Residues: CASSYPLGQEHYEQYF.

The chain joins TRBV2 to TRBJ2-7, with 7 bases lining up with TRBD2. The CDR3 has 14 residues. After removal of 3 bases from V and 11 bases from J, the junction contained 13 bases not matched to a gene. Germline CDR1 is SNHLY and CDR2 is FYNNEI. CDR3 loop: CASSDSRGSGYKYF. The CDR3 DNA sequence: TGTGCCAGCAGTGACTCGCGGGGGTCCGGATATAAGTACTTC.

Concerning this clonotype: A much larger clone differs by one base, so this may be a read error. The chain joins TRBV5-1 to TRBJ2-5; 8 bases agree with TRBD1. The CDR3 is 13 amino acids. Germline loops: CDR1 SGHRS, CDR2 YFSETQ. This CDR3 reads CASSSDRGQTRYF. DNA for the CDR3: TGCGCCAGCAGTTCAGACAGGGGTCAGACCCGGTACTTC.

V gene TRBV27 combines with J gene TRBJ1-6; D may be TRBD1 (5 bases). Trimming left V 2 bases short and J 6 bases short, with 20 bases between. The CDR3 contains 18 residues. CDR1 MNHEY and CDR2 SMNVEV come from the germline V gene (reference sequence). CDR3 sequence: CASSLMGVSPVFNSPLHF. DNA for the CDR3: TGTGCCAGCAGTTTAATGGGGGTCAGCCCCGTTTTTAATTCACCCCTCCACTTT.